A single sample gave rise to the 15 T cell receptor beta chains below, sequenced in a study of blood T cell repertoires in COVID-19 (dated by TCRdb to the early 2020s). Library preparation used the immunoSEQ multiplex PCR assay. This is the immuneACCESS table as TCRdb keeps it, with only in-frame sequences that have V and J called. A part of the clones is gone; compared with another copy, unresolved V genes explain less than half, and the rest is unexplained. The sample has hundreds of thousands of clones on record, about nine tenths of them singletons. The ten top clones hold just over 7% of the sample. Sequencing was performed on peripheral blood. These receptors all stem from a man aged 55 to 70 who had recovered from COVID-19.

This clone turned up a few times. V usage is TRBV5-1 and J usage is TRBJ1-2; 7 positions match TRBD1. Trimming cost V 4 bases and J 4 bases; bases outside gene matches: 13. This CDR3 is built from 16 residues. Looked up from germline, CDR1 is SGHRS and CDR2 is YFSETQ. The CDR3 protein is CASSQLPGQFSYGYTF. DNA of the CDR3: TGCGCCAGCAGCCAACTACCGGGACAGTTTTCCTATGGCTACACCTTC.

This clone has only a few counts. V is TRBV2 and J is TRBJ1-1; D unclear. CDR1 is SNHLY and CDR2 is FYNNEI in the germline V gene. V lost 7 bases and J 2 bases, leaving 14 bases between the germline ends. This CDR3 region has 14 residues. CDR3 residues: CASTPLSGNTEAFF. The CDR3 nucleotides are TGTGCCAGCACCCCCCTGTCGGGAAACACTGAAGCTTTCTTT. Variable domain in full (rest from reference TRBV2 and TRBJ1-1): EPEVTQTPSHQVTQMGQEVILRCVPISNHLYFYWYRQILGQKVEFLVSFYNNEISEKSEIFDDQFSVERPDGSNFTLKIRSTKLEDSAMYFCASTPLSGNTEAFFGQGTRLTVV.

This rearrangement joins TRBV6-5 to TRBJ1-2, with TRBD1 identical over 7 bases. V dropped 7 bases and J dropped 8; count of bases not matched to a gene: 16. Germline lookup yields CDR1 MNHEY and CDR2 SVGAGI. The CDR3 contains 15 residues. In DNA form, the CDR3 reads TGTGCCAGCACCACAGGGACAGAAATTATGAGGGGCTACACCTTC. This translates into CASTTGTEIMRGYTF.

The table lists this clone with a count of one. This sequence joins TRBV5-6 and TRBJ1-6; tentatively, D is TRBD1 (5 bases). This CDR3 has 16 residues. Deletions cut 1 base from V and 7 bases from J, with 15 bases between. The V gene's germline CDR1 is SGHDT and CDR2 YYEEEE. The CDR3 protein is CASSLNKGTRNSPLHF. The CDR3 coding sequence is TGTGCCAGCAGCTTGAACAAGGGGACTCGGAATTCACCCCTCCACTTT.

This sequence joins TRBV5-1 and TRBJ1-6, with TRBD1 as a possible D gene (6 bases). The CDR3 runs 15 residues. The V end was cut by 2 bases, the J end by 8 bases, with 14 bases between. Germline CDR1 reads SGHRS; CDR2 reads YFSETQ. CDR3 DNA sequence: TGCGCCAGCAGCTTCGGGGGGGCCGGGGATTCACCCCTCCACTTT. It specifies CASSFGGAGDSPLHF.

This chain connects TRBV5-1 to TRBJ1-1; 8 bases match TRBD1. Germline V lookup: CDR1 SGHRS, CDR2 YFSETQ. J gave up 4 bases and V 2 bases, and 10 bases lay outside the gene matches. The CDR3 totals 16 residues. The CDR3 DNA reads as TGCGCCAGCAGCTTTCAGGGGGCGCGGGTCCTCACTGAAGCTTTCTTT. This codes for CASSFQGARVLTEAFF.

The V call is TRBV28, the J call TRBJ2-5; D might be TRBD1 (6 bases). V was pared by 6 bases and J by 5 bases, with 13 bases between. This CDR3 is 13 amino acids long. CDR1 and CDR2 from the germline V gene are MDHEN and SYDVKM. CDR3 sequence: CASSPMGAETQYF. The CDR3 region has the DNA TGTGCCAGCAGCCCGATGGGGGCTGAGACCCAGTACTTC.

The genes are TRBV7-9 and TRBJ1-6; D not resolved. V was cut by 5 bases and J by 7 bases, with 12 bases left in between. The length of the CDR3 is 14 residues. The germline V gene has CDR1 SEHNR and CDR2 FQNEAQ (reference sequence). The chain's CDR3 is CASSLILLNSPLHF. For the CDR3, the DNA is TGTGCCAGCAGCCTAATATTACTCAATTCACCCCTCCACTTT.

Written as DNA, the CDR3 is TGTGCCAGCAGATCCGACAGGGGGTACACCGGGGAGCTGTTTTTT. It translates to CASRSDRGYTGELFF. The chain employs TRBV27 and TRBJ2-2, with 9 bases that match TRBD1. In germline, CDR1 is MNHEY, CDR2 SMNVEV (reference sequence). Unmatched junction bases numbered 5, after V lost 6 bases and J lost 3 bases. The CDR3 is 15 amino acids.

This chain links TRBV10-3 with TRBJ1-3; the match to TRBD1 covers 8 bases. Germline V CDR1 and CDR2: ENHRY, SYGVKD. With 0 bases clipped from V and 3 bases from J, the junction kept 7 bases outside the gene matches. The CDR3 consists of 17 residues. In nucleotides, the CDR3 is TGTGCCATCAGTGAGTCCCAGGGGGCGACGAGTGGAAACACCATATATTTT. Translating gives CAISESQGATSGNTIYF.

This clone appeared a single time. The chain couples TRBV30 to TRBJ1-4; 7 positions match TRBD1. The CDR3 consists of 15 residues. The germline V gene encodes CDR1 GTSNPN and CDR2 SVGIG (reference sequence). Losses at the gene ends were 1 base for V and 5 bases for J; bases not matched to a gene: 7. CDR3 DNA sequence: TGTGCCTGGAGTGAAGACAGGGCGAGGAATGAAAAACTGTTTTTT. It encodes CAWSEDRARNEKLFF.

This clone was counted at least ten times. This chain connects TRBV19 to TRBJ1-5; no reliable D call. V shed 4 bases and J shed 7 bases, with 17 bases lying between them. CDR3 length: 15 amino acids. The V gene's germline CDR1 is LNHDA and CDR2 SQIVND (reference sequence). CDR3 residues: CASSNSVGMVQPQHF. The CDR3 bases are TGTGCCAGTAGTAATAGCGTCGGGATGGTCCAGCCCCAGCATTTT.

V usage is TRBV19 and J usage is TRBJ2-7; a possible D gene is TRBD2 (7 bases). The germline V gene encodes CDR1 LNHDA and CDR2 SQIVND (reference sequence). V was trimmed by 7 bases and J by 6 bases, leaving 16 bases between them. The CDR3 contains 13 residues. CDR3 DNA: TGTGCCAGTACCCCACGGGGGGCACTCGAGCAGTACTTC. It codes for CASTPRGALEQYF.

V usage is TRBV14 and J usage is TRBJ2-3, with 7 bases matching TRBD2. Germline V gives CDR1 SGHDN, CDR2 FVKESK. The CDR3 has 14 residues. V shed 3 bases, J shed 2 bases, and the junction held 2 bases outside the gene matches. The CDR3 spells CASSHRDYTDTQYF. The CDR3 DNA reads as TGTGCCAGCAGCCACCGGGACTACACAGATACGCAGTATTTT.

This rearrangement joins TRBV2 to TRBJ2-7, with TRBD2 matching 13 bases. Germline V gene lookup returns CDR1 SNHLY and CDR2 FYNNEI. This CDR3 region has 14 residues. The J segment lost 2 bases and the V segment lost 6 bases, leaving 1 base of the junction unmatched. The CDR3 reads CASRTSGGPYEQYF. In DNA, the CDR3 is TGTGCCAGCAGGACTAGCGGGGGGCCCTACGAGCAGTACTTC.